This T cell receptor (beta chain) was recovered during a study of molecular identifiers for immune sequencing clone quantification. This clonotype has at least ten counts. Its antigen is currently unknown. Study results and caveats: Same-barcode identical TCR molecules could make highly expanded clones look smaller than they are.

CDR1 and CDR2 from the germline V gene are LNHNV and YYDKDF (reference sequence). This CDR3 is built from 14 residues. V was cut by 1 base and J by 0 bases, with 4 bases left in between. Listed TCR primers, together with previously described methods, were used for the bulk TCR libraries. TCRdb used MiXCR to reprocess the PCR reads, holding one entry per CDR3 protein. The data contain 75,000 to 95,000 distinct CDR3 sequences, roughly 25% of them singletons. The chain is built from TRBV15 and TRBJ2-4; the D is unclear. The sequencing sample was made of naive CD8+ T cells from blood, with Jurkat cell RNA spiked in. Stated subset: FACS-sorted CD8+CD4-CCR7+CD45RA+ naive T cells. The sequence derives from a human donor in good health. Some libraries in this study had Jurkat cell RNA spiked in. CDR3 bases: TGTGCCACCAGCAGAGCGGTAGCCAAAAACATTCAGTACTTC. Translating it yields CATSRAVAKNIQYF.